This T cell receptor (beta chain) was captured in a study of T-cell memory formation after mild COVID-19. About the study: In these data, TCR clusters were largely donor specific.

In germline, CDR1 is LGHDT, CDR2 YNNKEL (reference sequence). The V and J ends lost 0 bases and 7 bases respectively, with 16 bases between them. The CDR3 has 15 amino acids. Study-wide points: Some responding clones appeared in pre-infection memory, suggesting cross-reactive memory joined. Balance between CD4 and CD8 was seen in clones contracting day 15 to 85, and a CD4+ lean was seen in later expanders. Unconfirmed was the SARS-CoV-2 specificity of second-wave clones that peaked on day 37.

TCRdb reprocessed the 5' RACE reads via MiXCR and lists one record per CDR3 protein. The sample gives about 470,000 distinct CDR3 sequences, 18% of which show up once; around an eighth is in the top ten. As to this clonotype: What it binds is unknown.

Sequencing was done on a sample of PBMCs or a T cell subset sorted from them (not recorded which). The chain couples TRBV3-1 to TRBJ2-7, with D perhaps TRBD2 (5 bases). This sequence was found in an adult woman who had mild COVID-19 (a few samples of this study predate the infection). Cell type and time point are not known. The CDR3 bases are TGTGCCAGCAGCCAAGACCGAGCCGGGATTGGAGAGCAGTACTTC. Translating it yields CASSQDRAGIGEQYF.